This TCR beta chain was captured in a study of a mutant IDH1 vaccine in newly diagnosed glioma. Overall study context: Treated patients, averaging approximately 40 years, were around 62% male and roughly 38% female. Pretreatment consisted of radiotherapy, temozolomide, or both, with most receiving both. Whole-study findings and limits: With respect to changes in top peripheral T cell clonotypes, pseudoprogression seemed unrelated.

Note on this clone: What it recognizes is unknown.

Noted time point: week 23, last vaccination. Doses comprised 300 ug of mutant IDH1 20-mer peptide each, plus topical imiquimod. Donors had new IDH1-mutant astrocytomas of WHO grade 3 or 4 (ATRX-lost). This table comes from immunoSEQ multiplex PCR, and its TCRdb copy is limited to in-frame clones, with some not included. This sample has tens of thousands of clones, with around 80% found just once. The sequencing here drew on PBMCs, taken from a glioma patient whose treatment included an IDH1 peptide vaccine. The clonotype originates from a man aged 40-49 years with glioma.

CDR3 sequence reads: CASSSRGPGGETQYF. CDR3 sequence (DNA): TGCGCCAGCAGCTCCCGGGGCCCGGGTGGAGAGACCCAGTACTTC. The chain uses TRBV5-1 and TRBJ2-5; TRBD1 or TRBD2 may be the D gene (5 bases each). Per germline, CDR1 SGHRS and CDR2 YFSETQ. V was shortened by 3 bases and J by 4 bases, with 16 bases between the two germline ends. The CDR3 covers 15 residues.